This T cell receptor (beta chain) was found in a study of shared T cell receptors in the human thymus. Germline CDR1 LGHNT, CDR2 FRNRAP. Deletions cut 3 bases from V and 1 base from J, with 9 bases between. The CDR3 extends over 14 amino acids. Sequencing was performed with immunoSEQ multiplex PCR; in TCRdb, only in-frame clones are kept and a portion is missing. The profile shows about 660,000 clones, around 87% of them singletons. This sample was also put to use in a study of human thymus T cells.

The source of this sequence is a boy younger than two with a congenital heart defect. V is TRBV12-5 and J is TRBJ1-1; tentatively, D is TRBD1 (6 bases). The sequenced material came from thymocytes. CDR3: CASGLSGENTEAFF. DNA for the CDR3: TGTGCTAGTGGTTTATCAGGGGAGAACACTGAAGCTTTCTTT.